A single sample is the source of the 6 T cell receptor beta chains below, sequenced in a study of shared clonotypes between healthy human individuals. Data came from immunoSEQ multiplex PCR; TCRdb stores just in-frame clones and leaves some out. The sample holds approximately 2,000,000 clones, 85% to 95% seen once. The material sequenced was naive CD4+ T cells from PBMCs. Noted subset: CD45RA+ positively selected. The receptors derive from a young man in good health. Some clones in this sample may be carry-over from other donors' samples.

The chain carries TRBV14 and TRBJ2-1; no clear D gene. CDR1 and CDR2 from the germline V gene are SGHDN and FVKESK. The CDR3 covers 15 residues. V was shortened by 6 bases and J by 6 bases, with 18 bases between the two germline ends. The CDR3 nucleotides read TGTGCCAGCAGTCCTACCGGGCTAGTAGGCAATGAGCAGTTCTTC. This gives the protein CASSPTGLVGNEQFF.

V and J are TRBV5-6 and TRBJ2-5; perhaps TRBD2 as D (5 bases). CDR1 is SGHDT, CDR2 YYEEEE, per germline. CDR3 length: 14 residues. The ends were cut back, 1 base at V and 2 bases at J, with 9 bases in the middle. CDR3: CASSLYGVQETQYF. CDR3 in DNA: TGTGCCAGCAGCTTGTACGGGGTACAAGAGACCCAGTACTTC.

The J gene is TRBJ2-1, the V gene TRBV7-9; TRBD2 matches at 8 bases. Germline V gene sequence: CDR1 SEHNR, CDR2 FQNEAQ (reference sequence). This CDR3 has 15 amino acids. Trimming removed 3 bases from V and 4 bases from J; junction bases left unmatched: 5. In DNA form, the CDR3 reads TGTGCCAGCAGCTTCAGAGCGGGGGCATACAATGAGCAGTTCTTC. Its translation: CASSFRAGAYNEQFF. Using reference TRBV7-9 and TRBJ2-1 for the parts outside the CDR3, the full variable domain is DTGVSQNPRHKITKRGQNVTFRCDPISEHNRLYWYRQTLGQGPEFLTYFQNEAQLEKSRLLSDRFSAERPKGSFSTLEIQRTEQGDSAMYLCASSFRAGAYNEQFFGPGTRLTVL.

The chain couples TRBV7-2 to TRBJ2-7, with TRBD2 matching 11 bases. The CDR3 sequence is 16 residues long. The V gene's germline CDR1 is SGHTA and CDR2 FQGNSA. Trimming at V came to 3 bases and at J to 8 bases, leaving 12 bases not matched to a gene. For the CDR3, the DNA is TGTGCCAGCAGCTTTGCCCAAACTAGCGGGAGAGGCAAGCAGTACTTC. This codes for CASSFAQTSGRGKQYF.

This chain connects TRBV5-4 to TRBJ2-3; maybe TRBD1 (6 bases). Trimming took off 3 bases at V and 0 bases at J, with 14 bases between the two ends. Germline V gives CDR1 SGHNT, CDR2 YYREEE (reference sequence). The CDR3 is 16 residues long. Here the CDR3 reads CASSSRGGSSTDTQYF. The CDR3 DNA reads as TGTGCCAGCAGCTCCCGAGGGGGTTCTAGCACAGATACGCAGTATTTT.

V and J are TRBV6-5 and TRBJ2-3, with D maybe TRBD2 (6 bases). Germline CDR1 and CDR2: MNHEY and SVGAGI. The CDR3 contains 14 residues. V dropped 6 bases and J dropped 9 bases, with 19 bases sitting between them. The CDR3: CASSRVARGGTQYF. Written as DNA, the CDR3 is TGTGCCAGCAGCCGGGTTGCGCGGGGTGGCACGCAGTATTTT.